Listed here are 27 T cell receptor beta chains from one sample, sequenced in a study of blood T cell repertoires in COVID-19. TCRdb keeps only in-frame clones here, not all; method: immunoSEQ multiplex PCR. The data show 85,000 to 100,000 clones, around 88% seen once. Sequencing was carried out using peripheral blood. These receptors all come from a man between 60 and 70 years old with acute or convalescent COVID-19.

In its sample, this clone was seen once. This chain joins TRBV10-3 and TRBJ2-2; possibly TRBD2 for D (6 bases). CDR3 length: 15 residues. Per the germline V gene, CDR1 is ENHRY and CDR2 is SYGVKD. With 4 bases removed from V and 7 bases from J, the gap between germline ends came to 16 bases. The CDR3 DNA follows: TGTGCCATCAGTGGGGGGGTGACGTTTGGCGGGGAGCTGTTTTTT. Protein: CAISGGVTFGGELFF.

V and J are TRBV2 and TRBJ2-5; D might be TRBD2 (6 bases). CDR3 length: 14 residues. The V gene's germline CDR1 is SNHLY and CDR2 FYNNEI. Trimming pared 2 bases from V and 2 bases from J, leaving 9 bases between. This chain's CDR3 is CASSERDLQETQYF. In DNA form, the CDR3 reads TGTGCCAGCAGTGAAAGGGACTTACAAGAGACCCAGTACTTC.

This chain links TRBV7-6 with TRBJ2-1; 13 nucleotides line up with TRBD2. CDR1 and CDR2 (germline): SGHVS, FNYEAQ. The length of the CDR3 is 14 residues. The V segment lost 5 bases and the J segment 12 bases; nucleotides outside the gene matches: 7. CDR3 in amino acids: CASSPGLAGDAQFF. In DNA, the CDR3 is TGTGCCAGCAGCCCCGGACTAGCGGGAGATGCGCAGTTCTTC. Based on the CDR3 plus reference TRBV7-6 and TRBJ2-1, the full variable domain is GAGVSQSPRYKVTKRGQDVALRCDPISGHVSLYWYRQALGQGPEFLTYFNYEAQQDKSGLPNDRFSAERPEGSISTLTIQRTEQRDSAMYRCASSPGLAGDAQFFGPGTRLTVL.

Here the CDR3 DNA reads TGTGCCAGCAGCCAAGTAGCGGGCACCGGGGAGCTGTTTTTT. The encoded protein is CASSQVAGTGELFF. The chain couples TRBV3-1 (or the pseudogene TRBV3-2) to TRBJ2-2; TRBD2 matches at 7 bases. The CDR3 sequence is 14 residues long. CDR1 LGHDT and CDR2 YNNKEL come from the germline V gene (reference sequence). Losses at the gene ends were 1 base for V and 4 bases for J; bases not matched to a gene: 0.

The CDR3 spells CASSYSSARGQPQHF. The CDR3 DNA follows: TGTGCCAGCAGTTACTCGAGTGCGCGGGGACAGCCCCAGCATTTT. The V call is TRBV6-5, the J call TRBJ1-5; D gene ambiguous. This CDR3 comprises 15 residues. Germline V gene sequence: CDR1 MNHEY, CDR2 SVGAGI. Trimming left V 0 bases short and J 7 bases short, with 13 bases between.

The chain carries TRBV5-1 and TRBJ2-3; 11 nucleotides line up with TRBD2. Trimming at V came to 4 bases and at J to 3 bases, leaving 13 bases not matched to a gene. Germline-derived CDR1 and CDR2 are SGHRS and YFSETQ. The CDR3 extends over 18 amino acids. The DNA of the CDR3 is TGCGCCAGCAGCCGAACCCTTAGCGGGGGGGCCGTGACAGATACGCAGTATTTT. Translated: CASSRTLSGGAVTDTQYF.

The rearrangement links TRBV6-5 to TRBJ2-3; 9 bases are shared with TRBD2. The trim removed 7 bases at V and 3 bases at J, leaving 5 bases unmatched. The CDR3 is made up of 14 amino acids. Germline CDR1 reads MNHEY; CDR2 reads SVGAGI. CDR3 DNA sequence: TGTGCCAGCAAAGTAGCGGGAGCTACAGATACGCAGTATTTT. Translated, it gives CASKVAGATDTQYF.

The chain joins TRBV11-2 to TRBJ2-7; weak D call: TRBD2 (5 bases). Trimming shortened V by 5 bases and J by 4 bases, and 12 bases separated the two germline ends. The V gene's germline CDR1 is SGHAT and CDR2 FQNNGV. The CDR3 runs 13 residues. CDR3 nucleotides: TGTGCCAGCAGCCGGAGGCAGTTTTACGAGCAGTACTTC. This encodes CASSRRQFYEQYF. Using reference TRBV11-2 and TRBJ2-7 for the parts outside the CDR3, the full variable domain is EAGVAQSPRYKIIEKRQSVAFWCNPISGHATLYWYQQILGQGPKLLIQFQNNGVVDDSQLPKDRFSAERLKGVDSTLKIQPAKLEDSAVYLCASSRRQFYEQYFGPGTRLTVT.

This clone showed up just once. The gene calls are TRBV11-1 and TRBJ1-2; D possibly corresponds to TRBD1 (6 bases). The CDR3 runs to 15 residues. Germline CDR1 SGHAT, CDR2 FQDESV (reference sequence). V lost 1 base and J 3 bases, leaving 12 bases between the germline ends. For the CDR3, the DNA is TGTGCCAGCAGCTTAGAACATCAGGGGCACTATGGCTACACCTTC. It yields the protein CASSLEHQGHYGYTF.

The chain joins TRBV18 to TRBJ2-1; 9 bases map to TRBD1. Germline CDR1 is KGHSH and CDR2 is LQKENI. This CDR3 comprises 17 residues. V lost 4 bases and J lost 5; bases outside the gene matches: 12. CDR3 sequence reads: CASSQLQGADSDNEQFF. CDR3 nucleotides: TGTGCCAGCTCACAACTACAGGGGGCTGATAGTGACAATGAGCAGTTCTTC.

The chain uses TRBV27 and TRBJ2-1; TRBD2 matches at 7 bases. CDR1 and CDR2 (germline): MNHEY, SMNVEV (reference sequence). V dropped 6 bases and J dropped 6; count of bases not matched to a gene: 8. This CDR3 has 14 residues. The DNA of the CDR3 is TGTGCCAGCAGGGTCGTGGGAGGGTTCAATGAGCAGTTCTTC. Translating gives CASRVVGGFNEQFF.

The J gene is TRBJ2-7, the V gene TRBV5-6; unclear D gene. The CDR3 totals 14 residues. CDR1 is SGHDT, CDR2 YYEEEE, per germline. The germline V and J ends were trimmed by 0 bases and 3 bases, with 10 bases remaining between them. The CDR3 sequence: CASSLGSRFYEQYF. The CDR3, as DNA: TGTGCCAGCAGCTTGGGCTCGAGGTTCTACGAGCAGTACTTC.

In its sample, this clone was seen a few times. The V gene is TRBV7-2, the J gene TRBJ2-7; the D gene is possibly TRBD1 (6 bases). CDR1 and CDR2 (germline): SGHTA, FQGNSA. The V end lost 5 bases, the J end lost 2 bases, and 10 bases lay between the germline ends. This CDR3 is built from 13 residues. CDR3 DNA sequence: TGTGCCAGCAGCGCTACAGGGCCCTACGAGCAGTACTTC. The encoded protein is CASSATGPYEQYF.

The V gene is TRBV5-1, the J gene TRBJ1-2; 9 bases are a match to TRBD1. After removal of 4 bases from V and 5 bases from J, the junction contained 3 bases not matched to a gene. The germline gives CDR1 SGHRS, CDR2 YFSETQ. This CDR3 region has 13 residues. The CDR3 loop reads CASSQGTGYGYTF. The DNA for the CDR3 is TGCGCCAGCAGCCAAGGGACAGGGTATGGCTACACCTTC.

The gene calls are TRBV19 and TRBJ2-1, with a tentative D call TRBD2 (6 bases). Germline values: CDR1 LNHDA, CDR2 SQIVND (reference sequence). V was clipped by 5 bases and J by 1 base, with 12 bases between them. The length of the CDR3 is 15 residues. The CDR3 loop reads CASSEEGRSYNEQFF. The CDR3 DNA sequence: TGTGCCAGTAGTGAGGAGGGCCGATCCTACAATGAGCAGTTCTTC.

This clone was counted once. The V call is TRBV12-3 or TRBV12-4, the J call TRBJ2-7, with a tentative D call TRBD1 (6 bases). The CDR3 sequence is 12 residues long. Between the trimmed V and J ends, which lost 5 bases and 3 bases, there was a span of 8 bases. The CDR3, as DNA: TGTGCCAGCAGTAAGACAGGCTACGAGCAGTACTTC. Translation: CASSKTGYEQYF.

This chain uses TRBV5-1 with TRBJ1-1; D unclear. Germline loops: CDR1 SGHRS, CDR2 YFSETQ. The CDR3 spans 15 residues. The V gene lost 4 bases and the J gene lost 4 bases, with 17 bases spanning the gap. The CDR3 coding sequence is TGCGCCAGCAGCACGGACGGGGTTGGGAGCACTGAAGCTTTCTTT. The encoded protein is CASSTDGVGSTEAFF.

The V and J genes are TRBV18 and TRBJ1-5; D perhaps matches TRBD1 (6 bases). The V end was cut by 5 bases, the J end by 1 base, with 9 bases between. The germline gives CDR1 KGHSH, CDR2 LQKENI. This CDR3 is built from 14 residues. In DNA, the CDR3 is TGTGCCAGCTCATTCGGACAGAGCAATCAGCCCCAGCATTTT. The encoded protein is CASSFGQSNQPQHF.

This rearrangement joins TRBV11-3 to TRBJ2-3; D is perhaps TRBD2 (6 bases). CDR1 is SGHNT and CDR2 is YENEEA in the germline V gene. This CDR3 has 16 amino acids. Deletions cut 3 bases from V and 6 bases from J, with 19 bases between. CDR3 coding DNA: TGTGCCAGCAGCTTCCGGGACTTCGGAGTGCGGGATACGCAGTATTTT. Its protein product is CASSFRDFGVRDTQYF.

The V call is TRBV5-4, the J call TRBJ2-1; D is possibly TRBD2 (5 bases). With 2 bases removed from V and 0 bases from J, the gap between germline ends came to 9 bases. Germline V gene lookup returns CDR1 SGHNT and CDR2 YYREEE (reference sequence). This CDR3 is 15 amino acids long. The DNA of the CDR3 is TGTGCCAGCAGCTTTGGCACTAGCTCCTACAATGAGCAGTTCTTC. Translation: CASSFGTSSYNEQFF. Complete variable domain (other parts from reference TRBV5-4 and TRBJ2-1): ETGVTQSPTHLIKTRGQQVTLRCSSQSGHNTVSWYQQALGQGPQFIFQYYREEENGRGNFPPRFSGLQFPNYSSELNVNALELDDSALYLCASSFGTSSYNEQFFGPGTRLTVL.

The V and J genes are TRBV2 and TRBJ2-2; D is perhaps TRBD2 (5 bases). This CDR3 comprises 13 residues. CDR1 and CDR2 from the germline V gene are SNHLY and FYNNEI. V gave up 10 bases and J gave up 0 bases, with 9 bases separating them. The CDR3 region has the DNA TGTGCCACGACGGACTCGAACACCGGGGAGCTGTTTTTT. Protein: CATTDSNTGELFF.

V is TRBV24-1 and J is TRBJ1-1; 9 nucleotides line up with TRBD1. Trimming took 3 bases from V and 3 from J; bases not matched to a gene: 19. There are 20 residues in the CDR3. Germline CDR1 reads KGHDR; CDR2 reads SFDVKD. The CDR3 DNA reads TGTGCCACCAGTGATCCTCCGGGACAGGGCCGTACCCCACCCGACACTGAAGCTTTCTTT. Translating gives CATSDPPGQGRTPPDTEAFF.

The gene calls are TRBV6-6 and TRBJ2-7; 15 bases align to TRBD2. The CDR3 is 16 residues long. Germline CDR1 and CDR2: MNHNY and SVGAGI (reference sequence). The junction had 8 bases not matched to a gene; V was cut back by 5 bases and J by 6 bases. The CDR3, as DNA: TGTGCCAGCAGTCCACGGGGACTAGCGGGGGGCGGCGAGCAGTACTTC. Its protein is CASSPRGLAGGGEQYF.

This chain joins TRBV6-5 and TRBJ2-7, with TRBD1 matching 7 bases. With V trimmed by 7 bases and J by 4 bases, 7 bases remained unmatched. From germline, CDR1 is MNHEY and CDR2 SVGAGI. There are 13 residues in the CDR3. The CDR3 protein is CASITSTGYEQYF. The CDR3 coding sequence is TGTGCCAGCATTACATCGACAGGGTACGAGCAGTACTTC.

This clone was counted between two and nine times. The chain combines TRBV30 with TRBJ1-2; D unresolved. Germline lookup yields CDR1 GTSNPN and CDR2 SVGIG (reference sequence). Trimming took 5 bases from V and 4 from J, leaving 14 bases between them. CDR3 length: 13 residues. The CDR3 protein is CAWFSRSTYGYTF. DNA for the CDR3: TGTGCCTGGTTTTCGAGATCTACCTATGGCTACACCTTC.

The chain couples TRBV11-3 to TRBJ2-7; 9 bases align to TRBD1. The CDR3 contains 14 residues. J gave up 2 bases and V 5 bases, and 4 bases lay outside the gene matches. Germline CDR1 reads SGHNT; CDR2 reads YENEEA. The CDR3 is CASSPGTGTYEQYF. The DNA of the CDR3 is TGTGCCAGCAGCCCCGGGACAGGGACCTACGAGCAGTACTTC.

The rearrangement joins TRBV3-1 (or the pseudogene TRBV3-2) to TRBJ2-3; TRBD1 matches 9 bases. The CDR3 has 15 amino acids. V lost 4 bases and J lost 2; bases outside the gene matches: 4. The V gene's germline CDR1 is LGHDT and CDR2 YNNKEL (reference sequence). This chain's CDR3 is CASSPQGAHTDTQYF. The CDR3 nucleotides read TGTGCCAGCAGCCCACAGGGGGCCCACACAGATACGCAGTATTTT.